This T cell receptor beta chain was identified during a study of blood T cell repertoires in COVID-19. Study-level information: PBMCs, B-cell-depleted T cells, or T cells provided the cDNA or gDNA that made up the material.

In the study's own analysis: Estimation of nucleated cell counts was performed using reference gene primer amplification. The protocol was immunoSEQ multiplex PCR, while the TCRdb copy is restricted to in-frame clones and leaves out a portion. For V, J and clone size, that table is used; D and trimming come from the DNA. The sample holds about 140,000 clones, 70% to 90% seen once. The CDR3 has 16 amino acids. Germline CDR1 and CDR2: MNHNY and SVGAGI (reference sequence). J was trimmed by 5 bases and V by 7 bases; bases with no gene match: 13. Source material: peripheral blood. The gene calls are TRBV6-6 and TRBJ1-5, with 8 bases aligning to TRBD1. The origin of this receptor is a woman aged 55-70 years with acute or convalescent COVID-19. CDR3 nucleotide sequence: TGTGCCAGCACGACGACAGGGGCCGGGGGCGATCAGCCCCAGCATTTT. Its protein product is CASTTTGAGGDQPQHF.